Shown below are 15 T cell receptor beta chains from a single sample sequenced in a study of cytomegalovirus exposure and HLA in healthy donors (dated by TCRdb to about 2017). Library preparation used the immunoSEQ multiplex PCR assay. This immuneACCESS table, as held by TCRdb, lists in-frame sequences with V and J called but not all clones. Of the missing ones, under half trace to an unresolved V gene in checked studies; the others have no known cause. Recorded for this sample are under 150,000 clones; about 90% of them occurred a single time. The ten top clones hold nearly 3% of the sample. The source material was PBMCs. These receptor sequences come from a man between 18 and 29 years old in good health and CMV-seronegative.

V is TRBV5-1 and J is TRBJ2-3; TRBD2 aligns across 10 bases. The CDR3 spans 15 residues. Germline V CDR1 and CDR2: SGHRS, YFSETQ. V lost 6 bases and J lost 3; bases outside the gene matches: 7. The CDR3 region has the DNA TGCGCCAGCAAGAATAGCGGGGGGTGGACAGATACGCAGTATTTT. Amino acids: CASKNSGGWTDTQYF.

This chain joins TRBV27 and TRBJ1-1; D possibly corresponds to TRBD1 (5 bases). Germline V gene sequence: CDR1 MNHEY, CDR2 SMNVEV (reference sequence). The length of the CDR3 is 15 residues. V was clipped by 5 bases and J by 3 bases, with 16 bases between them. The CDR3 is CASSPRQGRDTEAFF. The CDR3 coding sequence is TGTGCCAGCAGTCCAAGGCAGGGTCGCGACACTGAAGCTTTCTTT.

The rearrangement joins TRBV12-5 to TRBJ1-2; no clear D. Germline CDR1 is LGHNT and CDR2 is FRNRAP. The CDR3 extends over 14 amino acids. The germline V and J ends were trimmed by 0 bases and 10 bases, with 15 bases remaining between them. The CDR3 loop reads CASGLVSDILSYTF. CDR3 DNA sequence: TGTGCTAGTGGTTTGGTGTCCGACATTCTTTCCTACACCTTC.

This clone was detected only once. The V gene is TRBV6-1, the J gene TRBJ1-1; D is undetermined. Germline loops: CDR1 MNHNS, CDR2 SASEGT. The CDR3 loop spans 13 amino acids. V was pared by 11 bases and J by 4 bases, with 17 bases between. The CDR3 DNA reads TGTGCCGGGCGGAGGGTTTCGGGCACTGAAGCTTTCTTT. This gives the protein CAGRRVSGTEAFF.

This chain joins TRBV18 and TRBJ2-7, with a tentative D call TRBD1 (6 bases). CDR3 size: 15 residues. CDR1 is KGHSH and CDR2 is LQKENI in the germline V gene. The ends were cut back, 3 bases at V and 5 bases at J, with 17 bases in the middle. In DNA form, the CDR3 reads TGTGCCAGCTCACCGGTTCTGGACAGCCCTCACGAGCAGTACTTC. Protein: CASSPVLDSPHEQYF.

This chain links TRBV25-1 with TRBJ2-5; 8 bases are a match to TRBD2. V dropped 4 bases and J dropped 1; count of bases not matched to a gene: 5. Germline CDR1 and CDR2: MGHDK and SYGVNS. This CDR3 has 15 amino acids. CDR3 residues: CASSAGGAGQETQYF. The CDR3, as DNA: TGTGCCAGCAGTGCCGGGGGGGCGGGCCAAGAGACCCAGTACTTC.

The chain links TRBV30 to TRBJ1-5, with D possibly TRBD1 on 6 matching bases. V lost 2 bases, J lost 3 bases, and 14 bases lay in between. Germline V gene data show CDR1 as GTSNPN and CDR2 as SVGIG (reference sequence). This CDR3 is 15 amino acids long. CDR3 in amino acids: CAWSLGARYNQPQHF. CDR3 DNA: TGTGCCTGGAGTTTGGGGGCACGATACAATCAGCCCCAGCATTTT.

The CDR3 loop is CASSQRQGQDTEAFF. DNA of the CDR3: TGTGCCAGCAGCCAAAGACAGGGGCAGGACACTGAAGCTTTCTTT. V usage is TRBV9 and J usage is TRBJ1-1, with 8 bases matching TRBD1. From germline, CDR1 is SGDLS and CDR2 YYNGEE. This CDR3 region has 15 residues. The J segment lost 3 bases and the V segment lost 4 bases, leaving 8 bases of the junction unmatched.

The chain couples TRBV9 to TRBJ2-6; weak D call: TRBD2 (6 bases). V was cut by 4 bases and J by 0 bases, with 23 bases left in between. Per the germline V gene, CDR1 is SGDLS and CDR2 is YYNGEE. There are 20 residues in the CDR3. CDR3 in amino acids: CASSFSGEQRMYSGANVLTF. CDR3 sequence (DNA): TGTGCCAGCAGCTTTAGCGGCGAGCAGAGGATGTACTCTGGGGCCAACGTCCTGACTTTC.

The chain links TRBV7-6 to TRBJ2-2; D ambiguous. The CDR3 extends over 14 amino acids. V was cut by 2 bases and J by 2 bases, with 6 bases left in between. In germline, CDR1 is SGHVS, CDR2 FNYEAQ. CDR3 DNA: TGTGCCAGCAGCTTAACTGTTAACACCGGGGAGCTGTTTTTT. Amino acids: CASSLTVNTGELFF.

The chain couples TRBV5-4 to TRBJ1-1, with a weak D call TRBD1 (5 bases). Germline values: CDR1 SGHNT, CDR2 YYREEE (reference sequence). The CDR3 runs to 14 residues. Trimming left V 3 bases short and J 3 bases short, with 12 bases between. Here the CDR3 DNA reads TGTGCCAGCAGCTCCTTTGGACAATACACTGAAGCTTTCTTT. This translates into CASSSFGQYTEAFF. Full variable domain (remainder filled in from reference TRBV5-4 and TRBJ1-1): ETGVTQSPTHLIKTRGQQVTLRCSSQSGHNTVSWYQQALGQGPQFIFQYYREEENGRGNFPPRFSGLQFPNYSSELNVNALELDDSALYLCASSSFGQYTEAFFGQGTRLTVV.

This chain uses TRBV7-6 with TRBJ2-1; TRBD2 aligns across 8 bases. CDR1 SGHVS and CDR2 FNYEAQ come from the germline V gene. The CDR3 is 16 residues long. V trimming: 5 bases; J trimming: 0 bases; junction bases outside the gene matches: 6. CDR3 region: CASSPKGLVSYNEQFF. The CDR3 DNA follows: TGTGCCAGCAGCCCTAAGGGACTAGTCTCCTACAATGAGCAGTTCTTC.

The J gene is TRBJ2-1, the V gene TRBV5-1; D perhaps matches TRBD2 (6 bases). The germline gives CDR1 SGHRS, CDR2 YFSETQ. The CDR3 covers 14 residues. V shed 3 bases and J shed 8 bases, with 15 bases lying between them. The CDR3 here is CASSWGTFLHEQFF. The CDR3 coding sequence is TGCGCCAGCAGCTGGGGGACTTTTCTCCATGAGCAGTTCTTC.

The chain employs TRBV7-2 and TRBJ1-2; D unresolved. V shed 5 bases and J shed 2 bases, with 12 bases lying between them. The CDR3 has 14 amino acids. Germline V gene lookup returns CDR1 SGHTA and CDR2 FQGNSA. In nucleotides, the CDR3 is TGTGCCAGCAGCCCTCCAACGGGGAACTATGGCTACACCTTC. Encoded protein: CASSPPTGNYGYTF.

The chain combines TRBV6-6 with TRBJ2-5, with D unresolved. Germline CDR1 and CDR2: MNHNY and SVGAGI (reference sequence). Trimming pared 2 bases from V and 5 bases from J, leaving 9 bases between. The CDR3 loop spans 13 amino acids. The CDR3 nucleotides are TGTGCCAGCAGTTACCCCCTTGCGGAGACCCAGTACTTC. It translates to CASSYPLAETQYF.